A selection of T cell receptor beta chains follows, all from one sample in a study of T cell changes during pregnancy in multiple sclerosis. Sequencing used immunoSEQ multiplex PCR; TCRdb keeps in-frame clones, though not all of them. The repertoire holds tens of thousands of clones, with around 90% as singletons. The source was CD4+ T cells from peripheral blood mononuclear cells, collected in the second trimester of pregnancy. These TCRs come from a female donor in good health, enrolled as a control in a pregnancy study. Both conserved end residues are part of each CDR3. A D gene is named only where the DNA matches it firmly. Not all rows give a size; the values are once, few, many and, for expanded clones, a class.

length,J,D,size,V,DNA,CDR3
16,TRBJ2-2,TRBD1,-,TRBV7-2,TGTGCCAGCAGCTTAAGGGGGCCCTCGAACACCGGGGAGCTGTTTTTT,CASSLRGPSNTGELFF
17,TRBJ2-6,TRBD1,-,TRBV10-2,TGCGCCAGCAGTGAAGGGACAGGGCAGGGTGGGGCCAACGTCCTGACTTTC,CASSEGTGQGGANVLTF
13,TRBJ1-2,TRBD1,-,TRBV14,TGTGCCAGCAAGCCCTCAGGGGGCAGTGGCTACACCTTC,CASKPSGGSGYTF
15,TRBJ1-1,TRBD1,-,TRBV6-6,TGTGCCAGCAGTTCCCCGGGACAGCAGAACACTGAAGCTTTCTTT,CASSSPGQQNTEAFF
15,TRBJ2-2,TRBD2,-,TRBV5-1,TGCGCCAGCCGATGGACTAGCGGGGACACCGGGGAGCTGTTTTTT,CASRWTSGDTGELFF
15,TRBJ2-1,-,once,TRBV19,TGTGCCAGTAGTATAGAGGGGCTTGGAAACAATGAGCAGTTCTTC,CASSIEGLGNNEQFF
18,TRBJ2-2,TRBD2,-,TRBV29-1,TGCAGCGTTGGTGGGACCTCTTCTAGCGGGGGGGGAAAAGGGGAGCTGTTTTTT,CSVGGTSSSGGGKGELFF
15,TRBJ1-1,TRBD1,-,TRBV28,TGTGCCAGCGGCACAACAGGGGGCGCGAACACTGAAGCTTTCTTT,CASGTTGGANTEAFF
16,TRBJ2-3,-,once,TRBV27,TGTGCCAGCAGTTTATCGATGGTAGGGAGCGAGGATACGCAGTATTTT,CASSLSMVGSEDTQYF
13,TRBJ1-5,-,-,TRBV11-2,TGTGCCAGCAGCTTAGACAGGGGACAGCCCCAGCATTTT,CASSLDRGQPQHF
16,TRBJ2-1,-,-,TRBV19,TGTGCCAGTAGTATTTTAGGGGGTCTGGCGTCGGATGAGCAGTTCTTC,CASSILGGLASDEQFF
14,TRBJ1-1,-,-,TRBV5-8,TGTGCCAGCAGCTTAGGTCGCAACAGGGTTGAAGCTTTCTTT,CASSLGRNRVEAFF
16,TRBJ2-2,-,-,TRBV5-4,TGTGCCAGCAGCCCCAGTAGCGGTCTGCGCACCGGGGAGCTGTTTTTT,CASSPSSGLRTGELFF